This TCR beta chain originates from a study of cytomegalovirus exposure and HLA in healthy donors. J lost 5 bases, V lost 5 bases, and 9 bases had no gene match. In germline, CDR1 is LNHDA, CDR2 SQIVND (reference sequence). CDR3 length: 15 amino acids. Only a few counts were recorded for this clone. The PCR had 60 Vbeta and 13 Jbeta primers. Profiled with immunoSEQ multiplex PCR; TCRdb holds only in-frame clones, not every one. The sample includes 130,000 or so clones, 60% to 80% of them seen just once. Sequenced input: PBMCs. This receptor was obtained from a man aged 45-65 years in good health and CMV-seronegative. J is TRBJ1-5 and V is TRBV19; TRBD1 aligns across 7 bases. DNA for the CDR3: TGTGCCAGTAGTCCAGGGAAGGGGGCAGATCAGCCCCAGCATTTT. Its protein product is CASSPGKGADQPQHF.